A single sample is the source of the 29 T cell receptor beta chains below, sequenced in a study of control samples from healthy donors and cancer patients. Libraries were prepared by immunoSEQ multiplex PCR; TCRdb keeps only in-frame clonotypes and omits some of them. Of about 69,000 clones listed, around 84% are singletons. The sample was PBMCs. These TCRs come from a woman between 45 and 65 years old with lung cancer.

This clone was recorded a few times. The V call is TRBV5-1, the J call TRBJ1-2; D is unresolved. Germline CDR1 is SGHRS and CDR2 is YFSETQ. Trimming stripped 1 base from V and 1 base from J, with 5 bases between. The CDR3 totals 13 residues. CDR3 coding DNA: TGCGCCAGCAGCTTGTGGGTTAACTATGGCTACACCTTC. Protein: CASSLWVNYGYTF.

This clone was seen once. The chain carries TRBV3-1 (or the pseudogene TRBV3-2) and TRBJ2-5; D is ambiguous. The V end lost 0 bases, the J end lost 1 base, and 6 bases lay between the germline ends. The CDR3 runs 14 residues. Germline V gene lookup returns CDR1 LGHDT and CDR2 YNNKEL (reference sequence). The CDR3 bases are TGTGCCAGCAGCCAAGAGAGCTTCCAAGAGACCCAGTACTTC. Protein: CASSQESFQETQYF.

The V gene is TRBV19, the J gene TRBJ1-5, with 7 bases identical to TRBD1. The CDR3 runs 14 residues. CDR1 is LNHDA, CDR2 SQIVND, per germline (reference sequence). The ends lost 5 bases at V and 3 bases at J; junction bases unmatched: 4. CDR3 residues: CASSARGNNQPQHF. The CDR3 DNA sequence: TGTGCCAGTAGTGCCAGGGGGAACAATCAGCCCCAGCATTTT.

This rearrangement joins TRBV5-1 to TRBJ2-7, with D unclear. V was cut by 0 bases and J by 2 bases, with 9 bases left in between. Germline values: CDR1 SGHRS, CDR2 YFSETQ. This CDR3 has 14 amino acids. The CDR3 sequence: CASSLAGFTYEQYF. For the CDR3, the DNA is TGCGCCAGCAGCTTGGCAGGCTTCACCTACGAGCAGTACTTC. Supplemented by reference TRBV5-1 and TRBJ2-7, the full variable domain reads KAGVTQTPRYLIKTRGQQVTLSCSPISGHRSVSWYQQTPGQGLQFLFEYFSETQRNKGNFPGRFSGRQFSNSRSEMNVSTLELGDSALYLCASSLAGFTYEQYFGPGTRLTVT.

This clone has only a few counts. The chain's CDR3 is CASSLGSADSPLHF. In nucleotides, the CDR3 is TGTGCCAGCAGCTTGGGGTCCGCTGATTCACCCCTCCACTTT. V and J are TRBV5-5 and TRBJ1-6; D is ambiguous. This CDR3 spans 14 amino acids. Trimming cost V 0 bases and J 8 bases, with 9 bases left between them. Germline CDR1 is SGHKS and CDR2 is YYEKEE (reference sequence).

This chain uses TRBV28 with TRBJ1-6, with D perhaps TRBD1 (5 bases). The germline V gene encodes CDR1 MDHEN and CDR2 SYDVKM. This CDR3 is built from 15 residues. V gave up 3 bases and J gave up 4 bases, with 10 bases separating them. DNA of the CDR3: TGTGCCAGCAGTTTTTCGGGGCTGTATAATTCACCCCTCCACTTT. Amino acids: CASSFSGLYNSPLHF.

This chain joins TRBV5-1 and TRBJ1-4, with 10 bases aligning to TRBD1. V was clipped by 4 bases and J by 7 bases; unmatched bases: 4. The CDR3 has 14 residues. Germline V CDR1 and CDR2: SGHRS, YFSETQ. CDR3 in DNA: TGCGCCAGCAGCCTGACAGGGGGCCGTGAAAAACTGTTTTTT. It codes for CASSLTGGREKLFF. Full variable domain (rest looked up from reference TRBV5-1 and TRBJ1-4): KAGVTQTPRYLIKTRGQQVTLSCSPISGHRSVSWYQQTPGQGLQFLFEYFSETQRNKGNFPGRFSGRQFSNSRSEMNVSTLELGDSALYLCASSLTGGREKLFFGSGTQLSVL.

The CDR3 is CASSEGTLGSPLHF. CDR3 DNA: TGTGCCAGCAGTGAAGGTACGCTTGGCTCACCCCTCCACTTT. The chain uses TRBV6-1 and TRBJ1-6; no firm D call. Germline lookup yields CDR1 MNHNS and CDR2 SASEGT. V was trimmed by 1 base and J by 10 bases, leaving 11 bases between them. The CDR3 length is 14 residues.

This clone has a handful of counts. The chain combines TRBV30 with TRBJ2-1; TRBD2 agrees at 11 bases. The V gene end was trimmed by 0 bases and the J gene end by 9 bases; junction bases not matched to a gene: 4. CDR3 length: 14 residues. Germline CDR1 GTSNPN, CDR2 SVGIG (reference sequence). CDR3 DNA: TGTGCCTGGAGTGTACTAGCGGGGGTTGGTGAGCAGTTCTTC. Translating gives CAWSVLAGVGEQFF.

V gene TRBV7-9 combines with J gene TRBJ2-7; unclear D gene. Trimming left V 1 base short and J 3 bases short, with 4 bases between. The germline V gene has CDR1 SEHNR and CDR2 FQNEAQ (reference sequence). The CDR3 covers 12 residues. CDR3 region: CASSLVVYEQYF. The DNA for the CDR3 is TGTGCCAGCAGCTTAGTGGTCTACGAGCAGTACTTC.

The J gene is TRBJ2-5, the V gene TRBV9, with TRBD2 matching over 7 bases. Germline loops: CDR1 SGDLS, CDR2 YYNGEE. Trimming at V came to 3 bases and at J to 5 bases, leaving 10 bases not matched to a gene. This CDR3 contains 15 residues. The chain's CDR3 is CASSEGGNKGETQYF. The CDR3 DNA reads as TGTGCCAGCAGCGAGGGAGGGAATAAGGGGGAGACCCAGTACTTC.

A single count supports this clone. The same CDR3 is also encoded by other DNA sequences in this sample. The CDR3 loop is CASSMILGNYGYTF. CDR3 DNA: TGTGCCAGTAGTATGATTCTCGGGAACTATGGCTACACCTTC. The chain is built from TRBV19 and TRBJ1-2; D gene ambiguous. The CDR3 loop spans 14 amino acids. V was shortened by 3 bases and J by 2 bases, with 10 bases between the two germline ends. Per germline, CDR1 LNHDA and CDR2 SQIVND (reference sequence).

This clone came up once. V gene TRBV29-1 combines with J gene TRBJ2-7, with TRBD1 identical over 11 bases. This CDR3 has 13 amino acids. CDR1 and CDR2 from the germline V gene are SQVTM and ANQGSEA. V dropped 6 bases and J dropped 5; count of bases not matched to a gene: 6. The CDR3 loop is CSVARTGGNEQYF. As DNA, the CDR3 is TGCAGCGTCGCCAGGACAGGGGGCAACGAGCAGTACTTC.

This chain connects TRBV4-1 to TRBJ1-1; D gene unclear. V gave up 0 bases and J gave up 11 bases, with 16 bases separating them. CDR3 size: 14 residues. Germline CDR1 reads MGHRA; CDR2 reads YSYEKL. CDR3 DNA: TGCGCCAGCAGCCAAGAAGGGTGGGCACAAGGGGCTTTCTTT. This sequence encodes CASSQEGWAQGAFF.

The sample holds one count of this clone. CDR3 sequence (DNA): TGTGCCACCAGTGATTTCACACAGTCAAACATTCAGTACTTC. Translated, it gives CATSDFTQSNIQYF. J is TRBJ2-4 and V is TRBV24-1; D gene uncertain. V was shortened by 1 base and J by 6 bases, with 9 bases between the two germline ends. CDR1 is KGHDR, CDR2 SFDVKD, per germline. CDR3 length: 14 residues.

The chain joins TRBV9 to TRBJ2-3; D is unclear. The V and J ends lost 4 bases and 4 bases respectively, with 7 bases between them. Per germline, CDR1 SGDLS and CDR2 YYNGEE. This CDR3 comprises 12 residues. The CDR3 coding sequence is TGTGCCAGCAGCCCGCACCCAGATACGCAGTATTTT. It specifies CASSPHPDTQYF.

This chain joins TRBV6-5 and TRBJ2-2; D not resolved. The CDR3 length is 14 residues. Germline V CDR1 and CDR2: MNHEY, SVGAGI. The V gene lost 10 bases and the J gene lost 0 bases, with 12 bases spanning the gap. CDR3 amino acids: CATQAESNTGELFF. The CDR3 DNA sequence: TGTGCCACTCAGGCGGAGTCGAACACCGGGGAGCTGTTTTTT.

The chain carries TRBV28 and TRBJ1-2; no definite D call. The CDR3 has 11 residues. The germline V gene has CDR1 MDHEN and CDR2 SYDVKM. The germline V and J ends were trimmed by 5 bases and 8 bases, with 9 bases remaining between them. The CDR3 spells CASSPDIGYTF. In nucleotides, the CDR3 is TGTGCCAGCAGTCCGGATATCGGCTACACCTTC.

The chain employs TRBV24-1 and TRBJ1-5; D gene ambiguous. The CDR3 extends over 14 amino acids. V was trimmed by 3 bases and J by 9 bases, leaving 14 bases between them. The germline gives CDR1 KGHDR, CDR2 SFDVKD. In DNA, the CDR3 is TGTGCCACCAGTGATGCGAACACCTTTTCGCCCCAGCATTTT. Translation: CATSDANTFSPQHF.

The genes are TRBV7-9 and TRBJ1-6; 9 bases line up with TRBD1. The V segment lost 6 bases and the J segment 7 bases; nucleotides outside the gene matches: 4. Per the germline V gene, CDR1 is SEHNR and CDR2 is FQNEAQ (reference sequence). The CDR3 has 14 residues. The CDR3: CASRATGGNSPLHF. CDR3 nucleotides: TGTGCCAGCAGAGCGACAGGGGGAAATTCACCCCTCCACTTT.

This clone was observed a handful of times. The chain links TRBV2 to TRBJ1-2; D is uncertain. Looked up from germline, CDR1 is SNHLY and CDR2 is FYNNEI. The V end was cut by 3 bases, the J end by 5 bases, with 4 bases between. The CDR3 is made up of 11 amino acids. In DNA form, the CDR3 reads TGTGCCAGCAGTGAGGGATATGGCTACACCTTC. Amino acids: CASSEGYGYTF.

This chain uses TRBV18 with TRBJ1-2, with TRBD1 matching over 11 bases. The V gene end was trimmed by 3 bases and the J gene end by 0 bases; junction bases not matched to a gene: 12. The CDR3 totals 19 residues. Germline CDR1 reads KGHSH; CDR2 reads LQKENI. The CDR3 DNA is TGTGCCAGCTCACCGTTGAGGACCGGGACAGGGGGAACTAACTATGGCTACACCTTC. The encoded protein is CASSPLRTGTGGTNYGYTF.

CDR3 DNA sequence: TGCGCCAGCAGCTTGGCCGGGACTAGCGGGGGGGCCGGTACAGATACGCAGTATTTT. As protein: CASSLAGTSGGAGTDTQYF. This rearrangement joins TRBV5-1 to TRBJ2-3; 16 bases align to TRBD2. The CDR3 length is 19 residues. Germline V gene sequence: CDR1 SGHRS, CDR2 YFSETQ. J was trimmed by 3 bases and V by 0 bases; bases with no gene match: 7. The full variable domain, rest sourced from reference TRBV5-1 and TRBJ2-3, is KAGVTQTPRYLIKTRGQQVTLSCSPISGHRSVSWYQQTPGQGLQFLFEYFSETQRNKGNFPGRFSGRQFSNSRSEMNVSTLELGDSALYLCASSLAGTSGGAGTDTQYFGPGTRLTVL.

The genes are TRBV6-2 or TRBV6-3 and TRBJ1-5; a weak D match, TRBD1 (5 bases). This CDR3 contains 16 residues. CDR1 is MNHEY and CDR2 is SVGEGT in the germline V gene. V was cut by 4 bases and J by 2 bases, with 15 bases left in between. Written as DNA, the CDR3 is TGTGCCAGCAGTTTGACCTGGGACGTCGGCAATCAGCCCCAGCATTTT. As protein: CASSLTWDVGNQPQHF.

V is TRBV12-5 and J is TRBJ1-5; the D is unclear. The CDR3 runs 11 residues. CDR1 and CDR2 (germline): LGHNT, FRNRAP. V was clipped by 6 bases and J by 9 bases, with 9 bases between them. The CDR3 nucleotides read TGTGCTAGTGGCCCCACGGGGCCCCAGCATTTT. It codes for CASGPTGPQHF. The full variable domain, rest sourced from reference TRBV12-5 and TRBJ1-5, is DARVTQTPRHKVTEMGQEVTMRCQPILGHNTVFWYRQTMMQGLELLAYFRNRAPLDDSGMPKDRFSAEMPDATLATLKIQPSEPRDSAVYFCASGPTGPQHFGDGTRLSIL.

Written as DNA, the CDR3 is TGTGCCAGTAGTATAGCCAGCTATGGCTACACCTTC. It codes for CASSIASYGYTF. The V and J genes are TRBV19 and TRBJ1-2; D not resolved. This CDR3 is 12 amino acids long. V lost 1 base and J lost 4, with 4 bases in between. The germline CDR1 and CDR2 sequences are LNHDA and SQIVND (reference sequence).

About this clone: One end of the junction fails to match germline, which may point to a read error. J is TRBJ2-7 and V is TRBV4-1; 8 bases match TRBD1. Germline-derived CDR1 and CDR2 are MGHRA and YSYEKL. The CDR3 has 17 residues. In nucleotides, the CDR3 is TGCGCCCGCAGCCCACAGGGGGTGAGTTCAATCTCCTACGAGCAGTACTTC. Its translation: CARSPQGVSSISYEQYF.

The rearrangement links TRBV27 to TRBJ2-5; no firm D call. The V and J ends lost 5 bases and 5 bases respectively, with 15 bases between them. The length of the CDR3 is 14 residues. Germline V gene data show CDR1 as MNHEY and CDR2 as SMNVEV (reference sequence). DNA of the CDR3: TGTGCCAGCAGTCCGGGCCTCAAGGTGGAGACCCAGTACTTC. Protein sequence: CASSPGLKVETQYF.

The V gene is TRBV5-1, the J gene TRBJ2-2; no clear D. Germline assignment: CDR1 SGHRS and CDR2 YFSETQ. This CDR3 has 15 residues. V was trimmed by 1 base and J by 7 bases, leaving 14 bases between them. The CDR3 sequence: CASSLPAGDIGELFF. The CDR3, as DNA: TGCGCCAGCAGCTTGCCGGCCGGCGATATCGGGGAGCTGTTTTTT. The full variable domain, in which reference TRBV5-1 and TRBJ2-2 provide the parts outside the CDR3, is KAGVTQTPRYLIKTRGQQVTLSCSPISGHRSVSWYQQTPGQGLQFLFEYFSETQRNKGNFPGRFSGRQFSNSRSEMNVSTLELGDSALYLCASSLPAGDIGELFFGEGSRLTVL.